This TCR beta chain was captured in a study of T cell changes during pregnancy in multiple sclerosis. The CDR3 runs to 14 residues. Per the germline V gene, CDR1 is MGHRA and CDR2 is YSYEKL. V was clipped by 2 bases and J by 0 bases, with 7 bases between them. Data came from immunoSEQ multiplex PCR; TCRdb stores just in-frame clones and leaves some out. The sample yields roughly 100,000 clones, roughly 89% seen once. This clonotype originated in a female donor with multiple sclerosis, enrolled in a pregnancy study. This sequence joins TRBV4-1 and TRBJ2-5; the D is unclear. Sequencing was performed on peripheral blood, taken before pregnancy. CDR3 coding DNA: TGCGCCAGCAGCCAATTTTCTAACCAAGAGACCCAGTACTTC. Translating it yields CASSQFSNQETQYF.